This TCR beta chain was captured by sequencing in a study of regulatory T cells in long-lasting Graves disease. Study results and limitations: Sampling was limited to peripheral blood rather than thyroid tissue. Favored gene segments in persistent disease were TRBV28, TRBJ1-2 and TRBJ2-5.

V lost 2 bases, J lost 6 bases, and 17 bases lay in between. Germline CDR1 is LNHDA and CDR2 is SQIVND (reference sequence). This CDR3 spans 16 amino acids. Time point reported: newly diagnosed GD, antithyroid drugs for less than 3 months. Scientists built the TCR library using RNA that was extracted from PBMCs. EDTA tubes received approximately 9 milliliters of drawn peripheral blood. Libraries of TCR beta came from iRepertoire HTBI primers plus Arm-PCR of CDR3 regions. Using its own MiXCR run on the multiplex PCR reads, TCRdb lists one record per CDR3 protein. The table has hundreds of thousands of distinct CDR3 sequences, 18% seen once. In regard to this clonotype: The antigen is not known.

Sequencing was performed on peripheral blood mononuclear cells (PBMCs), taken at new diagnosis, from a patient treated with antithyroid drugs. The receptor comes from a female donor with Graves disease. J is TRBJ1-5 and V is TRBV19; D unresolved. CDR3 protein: CASSITRLMRAQPQHF. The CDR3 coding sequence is TGTGCCAGTAGTATAACCCGCCTTATGAGGGCTCAGCCCCAGCATTTT.